This T cell receptor beta chain was documented in a study of cytomegalovirus exposure and HLA in healthy donors. Across the study: Earlier work reported 110 million or so unique TCR beta sequences from 150 million to 200 million T cells.

The junction had 13 bases not matched to a gene; V was cut back by 4 bases and J by 10 bases. Germline CDR1 SGHRS, CDR2 YFSETQ. CDR3 length equals 16 residues. Whole-study findings and limits: Most CMV-associated TCR beta chains appeared HLA-restricted in a later analysis.

Concerning this clone: Its antigen is undetermined.

In the PCR, 60 Vbeta and 13 Jbeta primers were used. Assay used: immunoSEQ multiplex PCR; TCRdb lists only in-frame clones, some missing. The sample table includes some 89,000 clones. The sample consisted of PBMCs. The V gene is TRBV5-1, the J gene TRBJ2-3, with 12 nucleotides matching TRBD2. The origin of this receptor is a woman aged 25 to 39 in good health and CMV-seronegative. CDR3 sequence: CASSVTSGGSREAQYF. The DNA for the CDR3 is TGCGCCAGCAGCGTGACTAGCGGGGGATCCCGGGAGGCGCAGTATTTT.